This entry describes one T cell receptor (beta chain). The germline V gene encodes CDR1 MDHEN and CDR2 SYDVKM. The CDR3 sequence is 13 residues long. V lost 6 bases and J 7 bases, leaving 15 bases between the germline ends. Previously described methods and listed TCR primers produced bulk TCR libraries. One entry per CDR3 protein results from TCRdb running MiXCR on the PCR reads. The sample has roughly 100,000 distinct CDR3 sequences, about 35% seen once. The entry originates in a study of molecular identifiers for immune sequencing clone quantification. The sequenced sample consisted of naive CD8+ T cells from blood, with Jurkat cell RNA spiked in. Described subset: FACS-sorted CD8+CD4-CCR7+CD45RA+ naive T cells. The receptor's source is a human donor in good health. Some libraries in this study had Jurkat cell RNA spiked in. The rearrangement uses TRBV28 and TRBJ1-1; D uncertain. CDR3 sequence: CASSWASTNEAFF. The CDR3 region has the DNA TGTGCCAGCAGCTGGGCCAGCACTAATGAAGCTTTCTTT.